These 27 T cell receptor beta chains were sequenced from one sample in a study of human T cells and chemical hapten exposure. The time point is: pre-sensitization, week 0. Treatment specified: therapeutic diphenylcyclopropenone sensitization with weekly scalp DPC. TCRdb fed the RACE reads into MiXCR, producing one record per CDR3 protein. The table lists some 330,000 distinct CDR3 sequences, around 5.5% of them singletons. Sequenced here: whole blood, sampled in connection with sensitization to the hapten diphenylcyclopropenone (DPC). The source of these receptors is a woman under 30 with alopecia areata. Some clones in this sample may be carry-over from other donors' samples.

This clonotype was found many times. The rearrangement uses TRBV12-3 or TRBV12-4 and TRBJ2-3; a weak D match, TRBD2 (6 bases). Trimming took off 0 bases at V and 1 base at J, with 11 bases between the two ends. The CDR3 consists of 16 residues. CDR3 residues: CASSLAAGQRTDTQYF. CDR3 bases: TGTGCCAGCAGTTTAGCGGCGGGGCAGCGCACAGATACGCAGTATTTT.

The rearrangement joins TRBV6-5 to TRBJ1-2, with TRBD1 as a possible D gene (5 bases). The V end was cut by 5 bases, the J end by 5 bases, with 9 bases between. CDR3 length: 12 amino acids. Germline-derived CDR1 and CDR2 are MNHEY and SVGAGI. The CDR3 nucleotides are TGTGCCAGCAGTACGGGGACTTATGGCTACACCTTC. Its translation: CASSTGTYGYTF.

This clonotype appeared many times. The chain joins TRBV29-1 to TRBJ2-3, with D possibly TRBD2 on 5 matching bases. In germline, CDR1 is SQVTM, CDR2 ANQGSEA. The CDR3 loop spans 16 amino acids. Trimming took 0 bases from V and 0 from J, leaving 13 bases between them. The CDR3 spells CSVEDSQKRSTDTQYF. CDR3 coding DNA: TGCAGCGTTGAAGATAGCCAGAAGCGGAGCACAGATACGCAGTATTTT.

In this sample, this clonotype turned up a few times. The gene calls are TRBV12-3 or TRBV12-4 and TRBJ2-3, with TRBD2 matching 12 bases. The CDR3 loop spans 17 amino acids. The V gene end was trimmed by 0 bases and the J gene end by 3 bases; junction bases not matched to a gene: 4. DNA for the CDR3: TGTGCCAGCAGTTTAGCGCTAGCGGGGGGGCGGACAGATACGCAGTATTTT. This codes for CASSLALAGGRTDTQYF.

This clonotype has more than one count but fewer than ten. This chain links TRBV3-1 with TRBJ1-6; 7 nucleotides match TRBD1. This CDR3 spans 17 amino acids. Germline CDR1 reads LGHDT; CDR2 reads YNNKEL (reference sequence). J lost 10 bases, V lost 4 bases, and 16 bases had no gene match. Here the CDR3 reads CASSLSTGLTGGSPLHF. Written as DNA, the CDR3 is TGTGCCAGCAGCCTCTCGACAGGGCTCACGGGGGGATCACCCCTCCACTTT.

This clonotype was counted ten times or more. The chain is built from TRBV5-1 and TRBJ2-1; perhaps D is TRBD1 or TRBD2 (6 bases each). V was cut by 1 base and J by 2 bases, with 10 bases left in between. CDR3 size: 15 residues. Germline loops: CDR1 SGHRS, CDR2 YFSETQ. DNA of the CDR3: TGCGCCAGCAGCTTGTGGGGGGCCGCCTACAATGAGCAGTTCTTC. It yields the protein CASSLWGAAYNEQFF.

The chain links TRBV29-1 to TRBJ1-2; TRBD1 aligns across 10 bases. Per the germline V gene, CDR1 is SQVTM and CDR2 is ANQGSEA. This CDR3 has 12 amino acids. Germline trimming cut 7 bases from V and 5 bases from J; bases unmatched to any gene: 4. The CDR3 DNA sequence: TGCAGCGCTGCGGACAGGGGGTATGGCTACACCTTC. This translates into CSAADRGYGYTF.

This clonotype has a count of ten or more. The chain is built from TRBV10-3 and TRBJ2-5, with D uncertain. Per germline, CDR1 ENHRY and CDR2 SYGVKD. Trimming removed 0 bases at V and 0 bases at J, with 2 bases between. The CDR3 loop spans 13 amino acids. In nucleotides, the CDR3 is TGTGCCATCAGTGAGTCTCACCAAGAGACCCAGTACTTC. Amino acids: CAISESHQETQYF.

As to this clonotype: A clone one base away is much larger, so this may be a read error. The chain is built from TRBV12-3 or TRBV12-4 and TRBJ2-7; 7 bases agree with TRBD1. V lost 2 bases to trimming and J lost 9 bases; unmatched junction nucleotides: 10. This CDR3 spans 14 amino acids. This chain's CDR3 is CASSLLLTGLVQYF. The CDR3 nucleotides are TGTGCCAGCAGTTTACTCCTGACAGGGCTGGTGCAGTACTTC.

The chain is built from TRBV7-3 and TRBJ2-5; 9 positions match TRBD2. J lost 2 bases, V lost 4 bases, and 11 bases had no gene match. CDR1 is SGHTA and CDR2 is FQGTGA in the germline V gene. The CDR3 is 17 amino acids. As DNA, the CDR3 is TGTGCCAGCAGCTCGCTCCGATGGGCGGGGGGGCAAGAGACCCAGTACTTC. Translating gives CASSSLRWAGGQETQYF.

This clonotype was seen ten or more times. The rearrangement links TRBV7-9 to TRBJ1-3; D is perhaps TRBD1 (5 bases). Trimming removed 7 bases from V and 0 bases from J, with 19 bases in between. The germline gives CDR1 SEHNR, CDR2 FQNEAQ (reference sequence). This CDR3 is built from 17 residues. The CDR3 loop reads CASTTSLQASSGNTIYF. As DNA, the CDR3 is TGTGCCAGCACCACGAGTTTACAGGCGAGCTCTGGAAACACCATATATTTT. The complete variable domain, with remaining parts taken from reference TRBV7-9 and TRBJ1-3, reads DTGVSQNPRHKITKRGQNVTFRCDPISEHNRLYWYRQTLGQGPEFLTYFQNEAQLEKSRLLSDRFSAERPKGSFSTLEIQRTEQGDSAMYLCASTTSLQASSGNTIYFGEGSWLTVV.

This clonotype was observed at least ten times. The chain links TRBV7-3 to TRBJ2-1, with D hard to call. The CDR3 covers 15 residues. The germline V gene encodes CDR1 SGHTA and CDR2 FQGTGA. Trimming left V 3 bases short and J 1 base short, with 10 bases between. CDR3 sequence: CASSFHMRSYNEQFF. CDR3 coding DNA: TGTGCCAGCAGCTTTCACATGAGGTCCTACAATGAGCAGTTCTTC.

The rearrangement joins TRBV7-9 to TRBJ1-6; D is undetermined. Germline V lookup: CDR1 SEHNR, CDR2 FQNEAQ (reference sequence). The CDR3 consists of 16 residues. V gave up 3 bases and J gave up 6 bases, with 15 bases separating them. CDR3: CASSFKPGDFNSPLHF. The CDR3 DNA sequence: TGTGCCAGCAGCTTTAAACCCGGGGATTTTAATTCACCCCTCCACTTT.

This clonotype came up many times. The chain's CDR3 is CASSQDRGDYGYTF. Here the CDR3 DNA reads TGTGCCAGCAGCCAAGACAGGGGGGACTATGGCTACACCTTC. J is TRBJ1-2 and V is TRBV4-2, with 7 bases lining up with TRBD1. J was trimmed by 3 bases and V by 0 bases; bases with no gene match: 1. The CDR3 is 14 residues long. Germline assignment: CDR1 LGHNA and CDR2 YNFKEQ.

This clonotype was recorded many times. The rearrangement uses TRBV6-2 or TRBV6-3 and TRBJ2-3, with D unclear. There are 16 residues in the CDR3. V lost 8 bases and J 2 bases, leaving 20 bases between the germline ends. The germline CDR1 and CDR2 sequences are MNHEY and SVGEGT. CDR3 nucleotide sequence: TGTGCCAGCCAACGGCAATGGACGTTTTCCACAGATACGCAGTATTTT. This sequence encodes CASQRQWTFSTDTQYF.

This clonotype was counted a few times. J is TRBJ2-6 and V is TRBV2; possibly TRBD1 for D (6 bases). CDR1 and CDR2 (germline): SNHLY, FYNNEI. The length of the CDR3 is 14 residues. V lost 6 bases to trimming and J lost 2 bases, with 8 bases between them. The CDR3 loop is CASRPGAGANVLTF. CDR3 bases: TGTGCCAGCAGGCCAGGGGCTGGGGCCAACGTCCTGACTTTC. The whole variable domain, filled in from reference TRBV2 and TRBJ2-6, reads EPEVTQTPSHQVTQMGQEVILRCVPISNHLYFYWYRQILGQKVEFLVSFYNNEISEKSEIFDDQFSVERPDGSNFTLKIRSTKLEDSAMYFCASRPGAGANVLTFGAGSRLTVL.

This clonotype was counted only a few times. The DNA for the CDR3 is TGTGCCAGCAGTTGGGGGGACAGGCCGACTAATGAAAAACTGTTTTTT. This sequence encodes CASSWGDRPTNEKLFF. The J gene is TRBJ1-4, the V gene TRBV6-1; 8 bases map to TRBD1. The CDR3 runs 16 residues. J was trimmed by 2 bases and V by 5 bases; bases with no gene match: 7. Germline CDR1 MNHNS, CDR2 SASEGT.

This clonotype has at least ten counts. The chain employs TRBV2 and TRBJ2-6; D gene unclear. The germline V and J ends were trimmed by 4 bases and 0 bases, with 7 bases remaining between them. The germline gives CDR1 SNHLY, CDR2 FYNNEI. This CDR3 has 15 residues. The CDR3 is CASSVGPSGANVLTF. The CDR3 DNA reads as TGTGCCAGCAGTGTCGGGCCCTCTGGGGCCAACGTCCTGACTTTC.

The V and J genes are TRBV28 and TRBJ2-7; a possible D gene is TRBD2 (7 bases). Germline-derived CDR1 and CDR2 are MDHEN and SYDVKM. Trimming removed 3 bases at V and 4 bases at J, with 13 bases between. This CDR3 is 14 amino acids long. CDR3 coding DNA: TGTGCCAGCAGTTTTAACGGGGGGCAGTACGAGCAGTACTTC. Protein sequence: CASSFNGGQYEQYF.

There are many counts of this clonotype. J is TRBJ1-4 and V is TRBV7-6; D uncertain. CDR1 is SGHVS, CDR2 FNYEAQ, per germline. The length of the CDR3 is 14 residues. Trimming took off 8 bases at V and 2 bases at J, with 12 bases between the two ends. CDR3 coding DNA: TGTGCCAGCGGAGTAGACACTACTAATGAAAAACTGTTTTTT. Protein product: CASGVDTTNEKLFF.

The rearrangement uses TRBV4-3 and TRBJ1-4; possible D gene TRBD1, 6 bases. CDR1 is LGHNA, CDR2 YSLEER, per germline. V was clipped by 0 bases and J by 7 bases, with 15 bases between them. The CDR3 runs to 16 residues. The CDR3 loop is CASSQDGRGAGEKLFF. The CDR3 DNA follows: TGCGCCAGCAGCCAAGATGGACGGGGGGCCGGTGAAAAACTGTTTTTT.

This clonotype was recorded many times. CDR3 amino acids: CSGTDGNTGELFF. CDR3 coding DNA: TGCAGCGGAACGGACGGGAACACCGGGGAGCTGTTTTTT. The genes are TRBV29-1 and TRBJ2-2; D call uncertain. Germline CDR1 reads SQVTM; CDR2 reads ANQGSEA. The CDR3 has 13 amino acids. The V end was cut by 7 bases, the J end by 1 base, with 10 bases between.

The sample holds a few counts of this clonotype. The chain is built from TRBV4-2 and TRBJ2-5, with 8 nucleotides matching TRBD2. CDR1 is LGHNA and CDR2 is YNFKEQ in the germline V gene. The CDR3 has 13 amino acids. The trim removed 6 bases at V and 3 bases at J, leaving 3 bases unmatched. CDR3 bases: TGTGCCAGCAGACACGGGGGGGAAGAGACCCAGTACTTC. This translates into CASRHGGEETQYF.

This clonotype came up a few times. The rearrangement uses TRBV5-1 and TRBJ2-1; D is perhaps TRBD2 (7 bases). V was clipped by 2 bases and J by 9 bases, with 18 bases between them. The CDR3 spans 15 residues. Per the germline V gene, CDR1 is SGHRS and CDR2 is YFSETQ. The CDR3 reads CASSFSRDTSVEQFF. The CDR3 DNA sequence: TGCGCCAGCAGCTTCAGCAGGGACACTAGCGTTGAGCAGTTCTTC.

This clonotype was observed a handful of times. The rearrangement links TRBV5-6 to TRBJ1-1; no definite D call. V lost 2 bases to trimming and J lost 7 bases, with 15 bases between them. The CDR3 sequence is 14 residues long. CDR1 SGHDT and CDR2 YYEEEE come from the germline V gene. CDR3: CASSLSAAGIEAFF. CDR3 coding DNA: TGTGCCAGCAGCTTAAGCGCAGCGGGGATTGAAGCTTTCTTT.

Ten or more counts support this clonotype. This rearrangement joins TRBV28 to TRBJ2-3, with 9 bases lining up with TRBD2. The CDR3 consists of 21 residues. Germline values: CDR1 MDHEN, CDR2 SYDVKM. Trimming removed 3 bases from V and 4 bases from J; junction bases left unmatched: 23. This CDR3 reads CASSFSPEKPWRGGGADTQYF. In DNA form, the CDR3 reads TGTGCCAGCAGTTTCTCCCCTGAGAAACCATGGCGGGGGGGCGGGGCAGATACGCAGTATTTT.

This clonotype occurred many times. The rearrangement links TRBV4-3 to TRBJ1-4; D call uncertain. Trimming shortened V by 1 base and J by 1 base, and 7 bases separated the two germline ends. Germline-derived CDR1 and CDR2 are LGHNA and YSLEER. The CDR3 has 15 amino acids. The CDR3 loop is CASSQGGRTNEKLFF. The CDR3 DNA sequence: TGCGCCAGCAGCCAAGGAGGGAGAACTAATGAAAAACTGTTTTTT.